Below, one T cell receptor (beta chain) is given with its context. This sample stems from a study of technical replicates of blood from a few donors. CDR1 and CDR2 from the germline V gene are KGHSH and LQKENI. The CDR3 extends over 14 amino acids. The V and J ends lost 6 bases and 2 bases, in that order; junction bases with no gene match: 7. The assay was immunoSEQ multiplex PCR, and TCRdb's table has in-frame clones only and misses some. The sample yields some 87,000 clones, 96% seen once. Material: T cells isolated from PBMCs. The chain employs TRBV18 and TRBJ2-7, with 7 positions matching TRBD1. The clonotype originates from a human donor in good health. The CDR3 nucleotides read TGTGCCAGCTCCCCCGGGACAGAAGCCTACGAGCAGTACTTC. This encodes CASSPGTEAYEQYF. Supplemented by reference TRBV18 and TRBJ2-7, the full variable domain reads NAGVMQNPRHLVRRRGQEARLRCSPMKGHSHVYWYRQLPEEGLKFMVYLQKENIIDESGMPKERFSAEFPKEGPSILRIQQVVRGDSAAYFCASSPGTEAYEQYFGPGTRLTVT.